This T cell receptor (beta chain) was obtained from a study of lymphopenia after photon versus proton radiotherapy. CDR3 length equals 13 residues. Trimming removed 8 bases from V and 2 bases from J, with 12 bases in between. Germline CDR1 and CDR2: MNHNY and SVGAGI (reference sequence). Details on this clone: The antigen is undetermined.

Here immunoSEQ multiplex PCR was the method, and the copy in TCRdb shows in-frame clones only, minus some. The data hold 20,000 to 25,000 clones, with about 93% observed a single time. Whole-study results and caveats: Oligoclonal CD8+ Temra expansion after nadir drove photon patients' diversity drop. Only patients who died were analyzed for survival; proton advantage is unproven. A bigger post-nadir fall in TCR diversity correlated inversely with survival time in deceased patients. Proton therapy kept repertoires fairly stable, unlike photons, which gained effector/memory cells.

The sequence derives from a woman between 65 and 79 years old with pancreatic cancer. Some clones in this sample may be carry-over from other donors' samples. The source was peripheral blood, collected from a patient treated with proton-based radiotherapy. The chain joins TRBV6-6 to TRBJ2-5; a weak D match, TRBD2 (6 bases). The CDR3 reads CASHPGVQETQYF. Written as DNA, the CDR3 is TGTGCCAGCCACCCGGGAGTACAAGAGACCCAGTACTTC.